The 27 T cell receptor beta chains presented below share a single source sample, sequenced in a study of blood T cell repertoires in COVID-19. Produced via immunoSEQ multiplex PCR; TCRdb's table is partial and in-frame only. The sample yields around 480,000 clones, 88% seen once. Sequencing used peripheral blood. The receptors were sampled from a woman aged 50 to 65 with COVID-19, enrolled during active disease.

This CDR3 reads CAWRDGAGGHHSYNEQFF. CDR3 bases: TGTGCCTGGAGGGACGGTGCGGGGGGGCACCACTCCTACAATGAGCAGTTCTTC. The V call is TRBV30, the J call TRBJ2-1; TRBD2 aligns across 9 bases. V shed 3 bases, J shed 0 bases, and the junction held 12 bases outside the gene matches. This CDR3 region has 18 residues. Germline values: CDR1 GTSNPN, CDR2 SVGIG (reference sequence).

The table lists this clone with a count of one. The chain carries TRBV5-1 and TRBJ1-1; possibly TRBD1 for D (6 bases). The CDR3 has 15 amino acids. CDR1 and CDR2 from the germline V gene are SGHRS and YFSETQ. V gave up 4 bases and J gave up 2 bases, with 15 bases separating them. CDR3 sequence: CASSGRTDPNTEAFF. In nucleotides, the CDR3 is TGCGCCAGCAGCGGTCGGACAGACCCTAACACTGAAGCTTTCTTT.

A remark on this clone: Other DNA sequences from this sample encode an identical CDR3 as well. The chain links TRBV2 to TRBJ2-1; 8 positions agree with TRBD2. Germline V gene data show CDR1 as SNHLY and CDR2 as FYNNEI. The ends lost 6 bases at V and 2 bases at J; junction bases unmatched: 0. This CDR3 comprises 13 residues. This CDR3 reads CASSGGAYNEQFF. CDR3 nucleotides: TGTGCCAGCAGCGGGGGGGCCTACAATGAGCAGTTCTTC.

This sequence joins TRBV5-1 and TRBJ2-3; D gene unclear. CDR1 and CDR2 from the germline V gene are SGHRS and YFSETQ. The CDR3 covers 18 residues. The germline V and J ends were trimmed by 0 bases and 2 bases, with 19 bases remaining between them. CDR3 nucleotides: TGCGCCAGCAGCTTGGCCGGCGTAGCCACCACCCCCACAGATACGCAGTATTTT. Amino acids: CASSLAGVATTPTDTQYF.

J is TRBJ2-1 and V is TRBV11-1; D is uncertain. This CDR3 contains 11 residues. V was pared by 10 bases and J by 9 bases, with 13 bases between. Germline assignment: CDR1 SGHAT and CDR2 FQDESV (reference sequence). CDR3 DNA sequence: TGTGCCATCAGAACCGGCGGTGAGCAGTTCTTC. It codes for CAIRTGGEQFF.

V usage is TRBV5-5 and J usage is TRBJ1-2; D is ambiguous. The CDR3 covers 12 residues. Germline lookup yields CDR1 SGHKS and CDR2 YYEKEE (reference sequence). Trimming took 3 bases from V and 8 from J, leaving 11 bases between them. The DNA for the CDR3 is TGTGCCAGCAGCTCCCTAGGGAGAGGCTACACCTTC. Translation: CASSSLGRGYTF.

CDR3 DNA sequence: TGTGCCAGCAGCTTTTGGGGTTCAGGGGGCAATCAGCCCCAGCATTTT. This encodes CASSFWGSGGNQPQHF. The chain employs TRBV7-9 and TRBJ1-5; D perhaps matches TRBD1 (6 bases). Germline CDR1 SEHNR, CDR2 FQNEAQ (reference sequence). CDR3 length: 16 amino acids. V gave up 3 bases and J gave up 2 bases, with 14 bases separating them.

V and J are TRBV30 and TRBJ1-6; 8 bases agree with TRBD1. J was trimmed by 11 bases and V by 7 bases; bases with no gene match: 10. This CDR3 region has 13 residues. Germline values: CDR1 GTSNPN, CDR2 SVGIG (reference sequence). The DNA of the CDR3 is TGTGCCTCGAAAGGACAGGGAAAGGCACCCCTCCACTTT. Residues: CASKGQGKAPLHF. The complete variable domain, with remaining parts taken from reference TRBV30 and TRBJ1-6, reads SQTIHQWPATLVQPVGSPLSLECTVEGTSNPNLYWYRQAAGRGLQLLFYSVGIGQISSEVPQNLSASRPQDRQFILSSKKLLLSDSGFYLCASKGQGKAPLHFGNGTRLTVT.

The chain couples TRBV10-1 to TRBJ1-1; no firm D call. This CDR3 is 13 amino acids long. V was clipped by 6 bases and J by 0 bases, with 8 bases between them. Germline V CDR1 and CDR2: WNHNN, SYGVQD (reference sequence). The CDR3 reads CASRRGLNTEAFF. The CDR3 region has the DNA TGCGCCAGCAGGCGGGGTTTGAACACTGAAGCTTTCTTT.

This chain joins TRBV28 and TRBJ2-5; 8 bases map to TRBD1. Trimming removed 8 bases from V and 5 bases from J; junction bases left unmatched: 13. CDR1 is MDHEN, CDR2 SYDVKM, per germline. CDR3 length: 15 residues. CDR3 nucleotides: TGTGCCAGCTCCCGAAACAGGGGGTTGAGGGAGACCCAGTACTTC. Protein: CASSRNRGLRETQYF.

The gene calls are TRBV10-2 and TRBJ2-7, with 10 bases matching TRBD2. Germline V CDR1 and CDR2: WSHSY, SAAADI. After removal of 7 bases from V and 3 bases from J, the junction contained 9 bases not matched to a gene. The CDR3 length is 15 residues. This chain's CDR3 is CASISRAGGVYEQYF. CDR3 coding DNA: TGCGCCAGCATTTCGAGAGCGGGGGGGGTCTACGAGCAGTACTTC.

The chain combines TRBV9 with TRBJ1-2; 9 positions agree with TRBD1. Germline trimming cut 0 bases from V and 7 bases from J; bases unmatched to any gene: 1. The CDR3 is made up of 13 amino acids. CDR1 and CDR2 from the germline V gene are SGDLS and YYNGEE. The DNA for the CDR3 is TGTGCCAGCAGCGTAGAGGACAGGGGTGGCTACACCTTC. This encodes CASSVEDRGGYTF.

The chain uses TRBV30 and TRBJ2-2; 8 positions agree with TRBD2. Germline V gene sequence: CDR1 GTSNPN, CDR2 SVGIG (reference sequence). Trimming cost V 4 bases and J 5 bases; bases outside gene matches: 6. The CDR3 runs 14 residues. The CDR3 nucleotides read TGTGCCTGGAAAGCGGGGGTCACGACCGGGGAGCTGTTTTTT. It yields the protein CAWKAGVTTGELFF.

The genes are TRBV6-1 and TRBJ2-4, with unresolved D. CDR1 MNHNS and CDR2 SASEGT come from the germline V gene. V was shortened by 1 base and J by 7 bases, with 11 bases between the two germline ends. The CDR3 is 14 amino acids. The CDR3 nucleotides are TGTGCCAGCAGTGAAGGTGGCGCGGTTAACATTCAGTACTTC. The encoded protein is CASSEGGAVNIQYF.

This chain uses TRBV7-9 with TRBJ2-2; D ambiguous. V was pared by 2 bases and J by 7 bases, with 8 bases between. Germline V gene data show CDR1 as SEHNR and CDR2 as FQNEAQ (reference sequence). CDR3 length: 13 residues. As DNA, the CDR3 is TGTGCCAGCAGCTTAAGGAGTGGCGGGGAGCTGTTTTTT. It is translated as CASSLRSGGELFF.

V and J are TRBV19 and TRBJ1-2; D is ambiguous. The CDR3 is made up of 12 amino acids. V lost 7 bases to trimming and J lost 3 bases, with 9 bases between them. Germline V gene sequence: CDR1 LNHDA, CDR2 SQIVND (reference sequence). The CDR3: CASTSSDYGYTF. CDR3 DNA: TGTGCCAGTACCTCTTCCGACTATGGCTACACCTTC.

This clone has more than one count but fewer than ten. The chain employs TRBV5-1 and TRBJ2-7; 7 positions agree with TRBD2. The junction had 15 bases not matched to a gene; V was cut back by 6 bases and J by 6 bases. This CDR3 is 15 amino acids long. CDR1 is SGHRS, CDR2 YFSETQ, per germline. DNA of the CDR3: TGCGCCAGCACCCCGGGGAGGGCGGTGTCGACCGAGCAGTACTTC. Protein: CASTPGRAVSTEQYF. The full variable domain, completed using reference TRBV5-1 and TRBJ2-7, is KAGVTQTPRYLIKTRGQQVTLSCSPISGHRSVSWYQQTPGQGLQFLFEYFSETQRNKGNFPGRFSGRQFSNSRSEMNVSTLELGDSALYLCASTPGRAVSTEQYFGPGTRLTVT.

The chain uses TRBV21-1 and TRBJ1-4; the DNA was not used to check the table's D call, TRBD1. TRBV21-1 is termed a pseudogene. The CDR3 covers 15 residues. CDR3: CASSQTDTSNEKLFF. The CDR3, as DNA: TGTGCCAGCAGCCAAACCGACACCTCTAATGAAAAACTGTTTTTT.

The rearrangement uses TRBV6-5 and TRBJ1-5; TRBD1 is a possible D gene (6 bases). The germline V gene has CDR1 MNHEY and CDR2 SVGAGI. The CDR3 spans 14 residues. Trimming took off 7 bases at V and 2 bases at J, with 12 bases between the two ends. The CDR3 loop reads CASTYSGGNQPQHF. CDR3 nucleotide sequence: TGTGCCAGCACCTATTCAGGGGGCAATCAGCCCCAGCATTTT.

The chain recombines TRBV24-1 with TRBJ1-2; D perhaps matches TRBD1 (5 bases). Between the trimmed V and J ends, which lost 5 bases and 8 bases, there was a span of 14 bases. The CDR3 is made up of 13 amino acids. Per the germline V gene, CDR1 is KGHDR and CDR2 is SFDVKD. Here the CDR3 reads CATSAGPRGGYTF. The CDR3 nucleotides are TGTGCCACCAGTGCGGGCCCGCGGGGCGGCTACACCTTC.

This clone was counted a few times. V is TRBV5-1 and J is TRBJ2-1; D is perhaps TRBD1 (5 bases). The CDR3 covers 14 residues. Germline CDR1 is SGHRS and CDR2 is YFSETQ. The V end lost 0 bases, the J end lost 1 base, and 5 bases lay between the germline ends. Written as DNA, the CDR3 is TGCGCCAGCAGCTTGGAGGGGTCCTACAATGAGCAGTTCTTC. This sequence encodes CASSLEGSYNEQFF.

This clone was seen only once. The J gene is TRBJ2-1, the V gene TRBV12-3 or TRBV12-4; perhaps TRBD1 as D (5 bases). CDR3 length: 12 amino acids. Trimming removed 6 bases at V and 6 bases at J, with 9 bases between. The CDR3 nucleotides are TGTGCCAGCAGGATGCAGGGCAATGAGCAGTTCTTC. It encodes CASRMQGNEQFF.

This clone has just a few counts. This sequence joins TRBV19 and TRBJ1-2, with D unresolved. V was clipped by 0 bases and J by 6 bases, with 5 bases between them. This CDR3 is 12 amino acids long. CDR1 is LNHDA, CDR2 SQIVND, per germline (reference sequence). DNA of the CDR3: TGTGCCAGTAGTATAGAAGAGGATGGCTACACCTTC. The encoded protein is CASSIEEDGYTF.

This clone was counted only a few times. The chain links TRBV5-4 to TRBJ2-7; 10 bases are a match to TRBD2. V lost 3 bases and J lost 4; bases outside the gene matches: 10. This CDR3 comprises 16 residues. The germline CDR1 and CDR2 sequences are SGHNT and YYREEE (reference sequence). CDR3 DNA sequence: TGTGCCAGCAGCTCCTCTAGCGGGAGACTTCATTACGAGCAGTACTTC. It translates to CASSSSSGRLHYEQYF.

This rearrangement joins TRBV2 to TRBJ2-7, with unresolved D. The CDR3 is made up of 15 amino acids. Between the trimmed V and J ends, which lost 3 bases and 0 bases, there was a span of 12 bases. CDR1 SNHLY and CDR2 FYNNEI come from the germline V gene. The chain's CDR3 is CASSDPTLPSYEQYF. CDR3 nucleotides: TGTGCCAGCAGTGACCCTACCCTACCCTCCTACGAGCAGTACTTC.

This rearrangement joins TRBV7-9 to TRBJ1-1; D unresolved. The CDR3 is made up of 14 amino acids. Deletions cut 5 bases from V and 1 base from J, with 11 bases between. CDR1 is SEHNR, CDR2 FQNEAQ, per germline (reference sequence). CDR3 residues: CASSLHSGNTEAFF. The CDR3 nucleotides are TGTGCCAGCAGCCTCCACTCAGGGAACACTGAAGCTTTCTTT.

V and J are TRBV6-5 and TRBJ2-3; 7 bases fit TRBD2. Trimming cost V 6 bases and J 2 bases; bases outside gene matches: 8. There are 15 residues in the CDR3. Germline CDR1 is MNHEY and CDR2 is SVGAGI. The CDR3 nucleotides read TGTGCCAGCAGCGGGGGGTACAGATTCACAGATACGCAGTATTTT. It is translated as CASSGGYRFTDTQYF.